Each of the 32 T cell receptor beta chains below was sequenced from the same sample in a study of human T cells and chemical hapten exposure (dated by TCRdb to about 2021). Sample time point, as interpreted from the label and publication: pre-sensitization, week 0. In the paper's terms, the treatment or condition label means: therapeutic diphenylcyclopropenone sensitization with weekly scalp DPC. Library method: RACE. The data were produced on a NextSeq 500. TCRdb handled the public reads itself, with Q25 trimming in fastp and clone calling in MiXCR, and kept productive beta chains. A single entry per CDR3 protein holds the most common genes and DNA from its merged rows. The sample has 62,000 or so distinct CDR3 sequences on record, approximately 11% of them singletons. The ten biggest clones cover 4.5% to 5.5% of the sample. The sample in question was whole blood, obtained in connection with sensitization to the hapten diphenylcyclopropenone (DPC). The receptors here all came from a woman aged 50 to 65 with alopecia areata. Some clones in this sample may be carry-over from other donors' samples.

There are many counts of this clonotype. This chain links TRBV29-1 with TRBJ2-7; no reliable D call. With 6 bases removed from V and 5 bases from J, the gap between germline ends came to 23 bases. There are 15 residues in the CDR3. Germline V gene lookup returns CDR1 SQVTM and CDR2 ANQGSEA. DNA of the CDR3: TGCAGCGTGCCAAGAACCGGGCGCGGTGTGGACGAGCAGTACTTC. Translating gives CSVPRTGRGVDEQYF.

In its sample, this clonotype was seen a few times. This chain connects TRBV19 to TRBJ1-5; D may be TRBD1 (6 bases). This CDR3 spans 14 amino acids. Germline V gene sequence: CDR1 LNHDA, CDR2 SQIVND (reference sequence). Trimming left V 3 bases short and J 2 bases short, with 8 bases between. CDR3 bases: TGTGCCAGTAGTATCGCAGGGGGCAATCAGCCCCAGCATTTT. Residues: CASSIAGGNQPQHF. The full variable domain, with the rest looked up from reference TRBV19 and TRBJ1-5, is DGGITQSPKYLFRKEGQNVTLSCEQNLNHDAMYWYRQDPGQGLRLIYYSQIVNDFQKGDIAEGYSVSREKKESFPLTVTSAQKNPTAFYLCASSIAGGNQPQHFGDGTRLSIL.

In its sample, this clonotype was seen a few times. The J gene is TRBJ2-3, the V gene TRBV5-4; 9 bases fit TRBD2. The CDR3 length is 16 residues. Germline assignment: CDR1 SGHNT and CDR2 YYREEE (reference sequence). V gave up 2 bases and J gave up 2 bases; unmatched junction bases: 6. CDR3 in DNA: TGTGCCAGCAGCTTCATGACTAGCGGATTCACAGATACGCAGTATTTT. This codes for CASSFMTSGFTDTQYF. Full variable domain (missing parts from reference TRBV5-4 and TRBJ2-3): ETGVTQSPTHLIKTRGQQVTLRCSSQSGHNTVSWYQQALGQGPQFIFQYYREEENGRGNFPPRFSGLQFPNYSSELNVNALELDDSALYLCASSFMTSGFTDTQYFGPGTRLTVL.

This clonotype was counted many times. V usage is TRBV2 and J usage is TRBJ1-5, with D maybe TRBD1 (6 bases). Trimming pared 6 bases from V and 4 bases from J, leaving 16 bases between. CDR3 length: 15 residues. Germline V gene lookup returns CDR1 SNHLY and CDR2 FYNNEI. CDR3 protein: CASRSQGTVNQPQHF. CDR3 DNA: TGTGCCAGCAGATCACAGGGTACGGTAAATCAGCCCCAGCATTTT.

In its sample, this clonotype was seen many times. The gene calls are TRBV6-5 and TRBJ2-3; D uncertain. Germline CDR1 and CDR2: MNHEY and SVGAGI. CDR3 length: 16 amino acids. Trimming pared 10 bases from V and 6 bases from J, leaving 26 bases between. This chain's CDR3 is CATVFTSTLGLDTQYF. The CDR3 DNA reads as TGTGCCACCGTCTTTACCTCCACCTTGGGGTTGGATACGCAGTATTTT.

This rearrangement joins TRBV7-9 to TRBJ1-4, with TRBD1 identical over 7 bases. The CDR3 runs to 15 residues. V lost 5 bases and J lost 8; bases outside the gene matches: 11. Germline lookup yields CDR1 SEHNR and CDR2 FQNEAQ (reference sequence). CDR3 in amino acids: CASSTKTGSGEKLFF. The CDR3 bases are TGTGCCAGCAGCACAAAGACAGGGAGTGGGGAAAAACTGTTTTTT.

In this sample, this clonotype turned up a few times. V is TRBV28 and J is TRBJ1-4, with a tentative D call TRBD1 (6 bases). The CDR3 is made up of 14 amino acids. Trimming removed 5 bases at V and 5 bases at J, with 12 bases between. The V gene's germline CDR1 is MDHEN and CDR2 SYDVKM. The DNA for the CDR3 is TGTGCCAGCAGTGGACAGCCGTTAAATGAAAAACTGTTTTTT. It encodes CASSGQPLNEKLFF.

The J gene is TRBJ1-4, the V gene TRBV20-1, with 7 bases lining up with TRBD1. CDR3 size: 13 residues. Germline V lookup: CDR1 DFQATT, CDR2 SNEGSKA (reference sequence). The junction had 6 bases not matched to a gene; V was cut back by 5 bases and J by 6 bases. The CDR3 is CSAYDRDDEKLFF. The CDR3 bases are TGCAGTGCTTATGACAGGGATGATGAAAAACTGTTTTTT.

Ten or more counts support this clonotype. The chain couples TRBV6-2 or TRBV6-3 to TRBJ1-1; 7 bases map to TRBD1. The CDR3 is 17 residues long. The ends lost 0 bases at V and 3 bases at J; junction bases unmatched: 10. The V gene's germline CDR1 is MNHEY and CDR2 SVGEGT. The CDR3 region has the DNA TGTGCCAGCAGTTACTCTCCTTCAGGGGGTCTTCACACTGAAGCTTTCTTT. This sequence encodes CASSYSPSGGLHTEAFF.

The V and J genes are TRBV28 and TRBJ2-1, with TRBD2 matching 13 bases. With 3 bases clipped from V and 7 bases from J, the junction kept 6 bases outside the gene matches. The CDR3 spans 16 residues. Germline V gene lookup returns CDR1 MDHEN and CDR2 SYDVKM. CDR3 region: CASSFQLAGGWNEQFF. For the CDR3, the DNA is TGTGCCAGCAGTTTCCAACTAGCGGGAGGGTGGAATGAGCAGTTCTTC.

This clonotype was seen a few times. The chain links TRBV2 to TRBJ2-7; D tentatively fits TRBD1 or TRBD2 (5 bases each). CDR1 and CDR2 (germline): SNHLY, FYNNEI. The CDR3 spans 14 residues. V lost 3 bases, J lost 4 bases, and 13 bases lay in between. The CDR3, as DNA: TGTGCCAGCAGTGACCCAGGGAGTAAATACGAGCAGTACTTC. Its translation: CASSDPGSKYEQYF.

This clonotype was detected a few times. The CDR3 reads CASSLGGTDEQYF. The CDR3 DNA follows: TGTGCCAGCAGCTTAGGGGGGACCGACGAGCAGTACTTC. V and J are TRBV7-9 and TRBJ2-7; D is tentatively TRBD1 or TRBD2 (5 bases each). Trimming left V 1 base short and J 5 bases short, with 9 bases between. Germline loops: CDR1 SEHNR, CDR2 FQNEAQ (reference sequence). This CDR3 spans 13 amino acids.

This clonotype was seen at least ten times. This sequence joins TRBV6-1 and TRBJ2-7; 10 nucleotides agree with TRBD2. The CDR3 is 16 residues long. The junction had 4 bases not matched to a gene; V was cut back by 0 bases and J by 2 bases. Germline lookup yields CDR1 MNHNS and CDR2 SASEGT. CDR3 DNA: TGTGCCAGCAGTGAAGCGGTAGCGGGAGGCCCCTACGAGCAGTACTTC. Translated, it gives CASSEAVAGGPYEQYF.

This clonotype was observed many times. This rearrangement joins TRBV7-6 to TRBJ2-2, with D tentatively TRBD1 (5 bases). V gave up 0 bases and J gave up 8 bases, with 10 bases separating them. In germline, CDR1 is SGHVS, CDR2 FNYEAQ. The CDR3 spans 14 residues. The CDR3 protein is CASSLAPQGGELFF. The CDR3 DNA reads TGTGCCAGCAGCTTAGCCCCGCAGGGTGGGGAGCTGTTTTTT.

In this sample, this clonotype turned up many times. This rearrangement joins TRBV15 to TRBJ2-1, with D tentatively TRBD2 (5 bases). CDR3 size: 15 residues. Looked up from germline, CDR1 is LNHNV and CDR2 is YYDKDF (reference sequence). Trimming pared 1 base from V and 3 bases from J, leaving 10 bases between. The CDR3 DNA reads as TGTGCCACCAGCAGAGCCCGGGATCGCTACAATGAGCAGTTCTTC. Protein: CATSRARDRYNEQFF.

This clonotype was picked up many times. The genes are TRBV7-9 and TRBJ1-4; D is unclear. The CDR3 runs to 14 residues. Germline V gene sequence: CDR1 SEHNR, CDR2 FQNEAQ (reference sequence). Between the trimmed V and J ends, which lost 2 bases and 1 base, there was a span of 5 bases. In DNA form, the CDR3 reads TGTGCCAGCAGCTTAACCGGAACTAATGAAAAACTGTTTTTT. It specifies CASSLTGTNEKLFF.

This clonotype was found once. The chain joins TRBV7-2 to TRBJ2-1, with TRBD1 matching over 7 bases. This CDR3 has 16 residues. Germline trimming cut 4 bases from V and 1 base from J; bases unmatched to any gene: 7. CDR1 is SGHTA and CDR2 is FQGNSA in the germline V gene. The CDR3 is CASSSPRTGSYNEQFF. CDR3 DNA: TGTGCCAGCAGCTCCCCAAGGACAGGATCCTACAATGAGCAGTTCTTC.

The rearrangement links TRBV7-3 to TRBJ2-3; D not certain. From germline, CDR1 is SGHTA and CDR2 FQGTGA. The V and J ends lost 5 bases and 0 bases respectively, with 12 bases between them. The CDR3 has 15 amino acids. The chain's CDR3 is CASSRLSISTDTQYF. CDR3 coding DNA: TGTGCCAGCAGCCGACTTTCAATTAGCACAGATACGCAGTATTTT. Drawing the rest from reference TRBV7-3 and TRBJ2-3, the complete variable domain is GAGVSQTPSNKVTEKGKYVELRCDPISGHTALYWYRQSLGQGPEFLIYFQGTGAADDSGLPNDRFFAVRPEGSVSTLKIQRTERGDSAVYLCASSRLSISTDTQYFGPGTRLTVL.

In its sample, this clonotype was seen many times. The chain links TRBV19 to TRBJ2-7; possibly TRBD1 or TRBD2 for D (7 bases each). The CDR3 is made up of 18 amino acids. CDR1 and CDR2 (germline): LNHDA, SQIVND (reference sequence). Between the trimmed V and J ends, which lost 0 bases and 4 bases, there was a span of 22 bases. The CDR3: CASSIDPPRGDSHYEQYF. DNA of the CDR3: TGTGCCAGTAGTATAGATCCCCCCCGGGGGGACAGCCATTACGAGCAGTACTTC. The full variable domain, rest sourced from reference TRBV19 and TRBJ2-7, is DGGITQSPKYLFRKEGQNVTLSCEQNLNHDAMYWYRQDPGQGLRLIYYSQIVNDFQKGDIAEGYSVSREKKESFPLTVTSAQKNPTAFYLCASSIDPPRGDSHYEQYFGPGTRLTVT.

This clonotype was found a few times. The chain has TRBV28 and TRBJ2-1, with 11 positions matching TRBD2. This CDR3 comprises 16 residues. J gave up 9 bases and V 5 bases, and 12 bases lay outside the gene matches. From germline, CDR1 is MDHEN and CDR2 SYDVKM. The CDR3 DNA sequence: TGTGCCAGCAGTCCCCCCGGGGTAGCGGGAGGGGGTGAGCAGTTCTTC. It yields the protein CASSPPGVAGGGEQFF.

The chain employs TRBV5-5 and TRBJ1-5, with D possibly being TRBD1 (6 bases). V lost 4 bases and J 3 bases, leaving 14 bases between the germline ends. Germline V gene lookup returns CDR1 SGHKS and CDR2 YYEKEE (reference sequence). The CDR3 has 15 amino acids. CDR3 sequence: CASSPVAGANQPQHF. For the CDR3, the DNA is TGTGCCAGCAGCCCTGTTGCAGGGGCCAATCAGCCCCAGCATTTT.

The V call is TRBV21-1, the J call TRBJ2-7; TRBD1 is the table's D call, not checked against the DNA. TRBV21-1 is noted as a pseudogene. The CDR3 is made up of 13 amino acids. CDR3 sequence (DNA): TGTGCCCCCCGAGACCCAGGGCCCTACGAGCAGTACTTC. Protein sequence: CAPRDPGPYEQYF.

This clonotype was detected ten times or more. This rearrangement joins TRBV6-1 to TRBJ1-1, with D possibly matching TRBD1 (5 bases). The CDR3 spans 10 residues. CDR1 is MNHNS and CDR2 is SASEGT in the germline V gene. The germline V and J ends were trimmed by 2 bases and 10 bases, with 5 bases remaining between them. CDR3 DNA sequence: TGTGCCAGCAGTGAAAGGGGAGCTTTCTTT. This sequence encodes CASSERGAFF.

The chain combines TRBV4-2 with TRBJ2-3, with D maybe TRBD2 (6 bases). CDR1 is LGHNA and CDR2 is YNFKEQ in the germline V gene. The CDR3 consists of 13 residues. The V end was cut by 11 bases, the J end by 0 bases, with 12 bases between. The CDR3: CAGAGTSTDTQYF. In DNA form, the CDR3 reads TGTGCCGGGGCCGGGACTAGCACAGATACGCAGTATTTT.

In this sample, this clonotype turned up a few times. V and J are TRBV30 and TRBJ2-3; D not resolved. Germline V gene lookup returns CDR1 GTSNPN and CDR2 SVGIG (reference sequence). Trimming took 2 bases from V and 1 from J, leaving 4 bases between them. This CDR3 spans 12 amino acids. This CDR3 reads CAWSPGTDTQYF. The CDR3 region has the DNA TGTGCCTGGAGTCCGGGCACAGATACGCAGTATTTT. The complete variable domain, with remaining parts taken from reference TRBV30 and TRBJ2-3, reads SQTIHQWPATLVQPVGSPLSLECTVEGTSNPNLYWYRQAAGRGLQLLFYSVGIGQISSEVPQNLSASRPQDRQFILSSKKLLLSDSGFYLCAWSPGTDTQYFGPGTRLTVL.

The chain is built from TRBV12-3 or TRBV12-4 and TRBJ1-1; D is ambiguous. The CDR3 sequence is 11 residues long. V was pared by 6 bases and J by 7 bases, with 9 bases between. The CDR3: CASSLGIEAFF. In DNA form, the CDR3 reads TGTGCCAGCAGCCTGGGGATTGAAGCTTTCTTT.

This clonotype was seen more than once but under ten times. The rearrangement links TRBV19 to TRBJ2-7; D is perhaps TRBD1 or TRBD2 (5 bases each). This CDR3 has 12 residues. Per germline, CDR1 LNHDA and CDR2 SQIVND (reference sequence). V lost 6 bases, J lost 5 bases, and 11 bases lay in between. The CDR3: CASSGALDEQYF. CDR3 coding DNA: TGTGCCAGTAGCGGGGCTCTTGACGAGCAGTACTTC. The variable domain in full, with the rest retrieved from reference TRBV19 and TRBJ2-7, is DGGITQSPKYLFRKEGQNVTLSCEQNLNHDAMYWYRQDPGQGLRLIYYSQIVNDFQKGDIAEGYSVSREKKESFPLTVTSAQKNPTAFYLCASSGALDEQYFGPGTRLTVT.

The chain combines TRBV18 with TRBJ1-5; 8 nucleotides match TRBD1. Germline CDR1 KGHSH, CDR2 LQKENI. V gave up 5 bases and J gave up 1 base; unmatched junction bases: 4. The CDR3 is made up of 15 amino acids. In nucleotides, the CDR3 is TGTGCCAGCTCAACAGGACAGGGCAGCAATCAGCCCCAGCATTTT. This translates into CASSTGQGSNQPQHF. Combining the CDR3 with reference TRBV18 and TRBJ1-5 gives the whole variable domain NAGVMQNPRHLVRRRGQEARLRCSPMKGHSHVYWYRQLPEEGLKFMVYLQKENIIDESGMPKERFSAEFPKEGPSILRIQQVVRGDSAAYFCASSTGQGSNQPQHFGDGTRLSIL.

This clonotype was picked up a small number of times. This chain uses TRBV5-1 with TRBJ2-4, with 10 bases matching TRBD1. Germline values: CDR1 SGHRS, CDR2 YFSETQ. CDR3 length: 14 residues. The trim removed 2 bases at V and 6 bases at J, leaving 2 bases unmatched. As DNA, the CDR3 is TGCGCCAGCAGCTTAGGACAGGGGGGAAACATTCAGTACTTC. Protein sequence: CASSLGQGGNIQYF.

This clonotype has at least ten counts. The rearrangement joins TRBV4-2 to TRBJ2-7; the D is unclear. The CDR3 is 16 residues long. CDR1 and CDR2 from the germline V gene are LGHNA and YNFKEQ. V was pared by 0 bases and J by 0 bases, with 12 bases between. As DNA, the CDR3 is TGTGCCAGCAGCCAAGATCCGGTATCAAGCTCCTACGAGCAGTACTTC. Encoded protein: CASSQDPVSSSYEQYF.

This clonotype was counted ten times or more. This chain joins TRBV7-9 and TRBJ2-3, with TRBD2 identical over 12 bases. The CDR3 spans 18 residues. Germline CDR1 is SEHNR and CDR2 is FQNEAQ (reference sequence). The V and J ends lost 2 bases and 4 bases, in that order; junction bases with no gene match: 10. CDR3 DNA sequence: TGTGCCAGCAGCTTACGACTAGCGGGGGCCGCCCCATCAGATACGCAGTATTTT. Protein sequence: CASSLRLAGAAPSDTQYF.

This clonotype occurred many times. The chain has TRBV12-3 or TRBV12-4 and TRBJ1-2, with D possibly matching TRBD1 (5 bases). The V end lost 5 bases, the J end lost 4 bases, and 14 bases lay between the germline ends. The CDR3 length is 14 residues. The CDR3 sequence is CASSLQGSVYGYTF. CDR3 coding DNA: TGTGCCAGCAGTCTGCAGGGTTCTGTCTATGGCTACACCTTC.